This T cell receptor beta chain was sequenced in a study of control samples from healthy donors and cancer patients. This clone appeared a single time. TCRdb's table, derived via immunoSEQ multiplex PCR, lists solely in-frame clones and lacks some. This sample has 9,500 to 15,000 clones, with roughly 95% found just once. This clonotype was obtained from a man in his 70s with head and neck cancer. The specimen sequenced was PBMCs.

The CDR3, as DNA: TGTGCCAGCTCCCCGGTAAATCTCTACAATGAGCAGTTCTTC. Its protein is CASSPVNLYNEQFF. The J gene is TRBJ2-1, the V gene TRBV18; D gene ambiguous. Trimming removed 6 bases at V and 3 bases at J, with 12 bases between. The CDR3 runs to 14 residues. Germline V gene sequence: CDR1 KGHSH, CDR2 LQKENI.